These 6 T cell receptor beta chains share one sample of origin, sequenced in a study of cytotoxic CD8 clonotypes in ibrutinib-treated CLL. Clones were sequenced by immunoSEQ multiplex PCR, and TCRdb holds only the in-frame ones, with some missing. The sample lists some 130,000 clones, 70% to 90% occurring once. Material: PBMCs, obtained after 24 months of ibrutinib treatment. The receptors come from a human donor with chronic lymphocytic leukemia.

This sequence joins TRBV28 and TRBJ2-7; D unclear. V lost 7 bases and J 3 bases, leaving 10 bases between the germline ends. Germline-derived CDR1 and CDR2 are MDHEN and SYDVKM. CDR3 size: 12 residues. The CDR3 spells CASTLDFYEQYF. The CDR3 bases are TGTGCCAGCACCCTAGATTTCTACGAGCAGTACTTC.

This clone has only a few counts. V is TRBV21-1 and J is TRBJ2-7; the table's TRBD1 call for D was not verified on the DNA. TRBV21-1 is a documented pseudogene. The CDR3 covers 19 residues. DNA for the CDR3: TGTGCCAGCAGCAAAGCTCGACTGAGCTCCGGGACAGAGGTCTACGAGCAGTACTTC. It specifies CASSKARLSSGTEVYEQYF.

Here the CDR3 reads CSVSELGTEAFF. The DNA for the CDR3 is TGCAGCGTGTCAGAGCTGGGCACTGAAGCTTTCTTT. The rearrangement joins TRBV29-1 to TRBJ1-1; D call uncertain. CDR1 SQVTM and CDR2 ANQGSEA come from the germline V gene. The CDR3 spans 12 residues. V lost 6 bases to trimming and J lost 4 bases, with 12 bases between them.

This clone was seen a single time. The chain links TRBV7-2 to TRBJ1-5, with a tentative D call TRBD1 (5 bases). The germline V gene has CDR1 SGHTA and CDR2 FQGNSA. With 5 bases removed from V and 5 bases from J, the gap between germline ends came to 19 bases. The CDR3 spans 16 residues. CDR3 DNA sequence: TGTGCCAGCAGCATTATTTCCGGGACCGTACATCAGCCCCAGCATTTT. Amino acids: CASSIISGTVHQPQHF. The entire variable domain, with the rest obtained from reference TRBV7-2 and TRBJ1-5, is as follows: GAGVSQSPSNKVTEKGKDVELRCDPISGHTALYWYRQSLGQGLEFLIYFQGNSAPDKSGLPSDRFSAERTGGSVSTLTIQRTQQEDSAVYLCASSIISGTVHQPQHFGDGTRLSIL.

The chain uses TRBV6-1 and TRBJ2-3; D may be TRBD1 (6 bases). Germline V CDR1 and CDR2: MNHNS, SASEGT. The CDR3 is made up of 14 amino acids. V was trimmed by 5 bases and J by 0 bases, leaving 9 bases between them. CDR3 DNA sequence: TGTGCCAGCAGTCTGACAGGTAGCACAGATACGCAGTATTTT. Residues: CASSLTGSTDTQYF.

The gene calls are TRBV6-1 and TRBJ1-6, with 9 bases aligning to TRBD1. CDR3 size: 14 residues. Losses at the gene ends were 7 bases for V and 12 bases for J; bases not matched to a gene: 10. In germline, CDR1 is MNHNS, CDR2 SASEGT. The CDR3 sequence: CASTRTGAPRPLHF. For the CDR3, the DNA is TGTGCCAGCACAAGGACAGGGGCCCCTAGACCCCTCCACTTT.